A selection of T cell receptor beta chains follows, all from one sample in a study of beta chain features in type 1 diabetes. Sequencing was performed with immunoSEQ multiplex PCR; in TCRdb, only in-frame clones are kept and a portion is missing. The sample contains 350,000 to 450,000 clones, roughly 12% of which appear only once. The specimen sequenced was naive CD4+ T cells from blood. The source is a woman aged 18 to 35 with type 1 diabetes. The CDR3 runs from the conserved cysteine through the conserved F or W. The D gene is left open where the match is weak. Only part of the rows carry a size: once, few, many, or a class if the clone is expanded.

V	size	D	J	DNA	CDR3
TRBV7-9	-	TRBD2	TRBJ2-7	TGTGCCAGCAGCTTAGAGCGTTGGGGGACTAGCGGCTCCTACGAGCAGTACTTC	CASSLERWGTSGSYEQYF
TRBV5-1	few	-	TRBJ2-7	TGCGCCAGCAGCCCGTCCGGTTCCGTCAACTACGAGCAGTACTTC	CASSPSGSVNYEQYF
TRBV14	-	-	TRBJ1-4	TGTGCCAGCAGCCGGCCGGGGAAAGAAAAACTGTTTTTT	CASSRPGKEKLFF
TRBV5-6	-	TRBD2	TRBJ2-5	TGTGCCAGCAGCTTCGGGGGGAGAGGAGAGACCCAGTACTTC	CASSFGGRGETQYF
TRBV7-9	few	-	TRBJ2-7	TGTGCCAGCAGCTTAGTCGGGGGCTCCTACGAGCAGTACTTC	CASSLVGGSYEQYF
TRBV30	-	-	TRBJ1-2	TGTGCCTGGAGTGTAGCCGGGGGGGCTGGCTACACCTTC	CAWSVAGGAGYTF
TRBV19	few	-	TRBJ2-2	TGTGCCAGTAGTTCCTACACCGGGGAGCTGTTTTTT	CASSSYTGELFF
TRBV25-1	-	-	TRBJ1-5	TGTGCCAGCAGCGGGGAGGGAGGCAATCAGCCCCAGCATTTT	CASSGEGGNQPQHF
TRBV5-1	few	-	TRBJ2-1	TGCGCCAGCAGCTTGGGGGGGGAGTTCAATGAGCAGTTCTTC	CASSLGGEFNEQFF
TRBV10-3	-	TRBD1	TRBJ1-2	TGTGCCATCACCAACTCGGGACAGGGTTCCTATGGCTACACCTTC	CAITNSGQGSYGYTF
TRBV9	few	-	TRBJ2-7	TGTGCCAGCAGCGTAGGAGTACAGACCTACGAGCAGTACTTC	CASSVGVQTYEQYF
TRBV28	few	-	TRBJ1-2	TGTGCCAGCAGCCCGCCAACTGGGGCGGCGAATAGGGATGGCTACACCTTC	CASSPPTGAANRDGYTF
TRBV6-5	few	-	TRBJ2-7	TGTGCCAGCAGTTATTCGGGGGACTACGAGCAGTACTTC	CASSYSGDYEQYF
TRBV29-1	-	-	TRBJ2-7	TGCAGCGTTGGAGGAGACTACGAGCAGTACTTC	CSVGGDYEQYF
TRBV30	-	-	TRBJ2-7	TGTGCCTGGAGTGTACGGGCTCCCGCCGGGGGCGAGCAGTACTTC	CAWSVRAPAGGEQYF
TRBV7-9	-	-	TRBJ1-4	TGTGCCAGCAGCCAGGCGTTCCCTTTCGGAAAACTGTTTTTT	CASSQAFPFGKLFF
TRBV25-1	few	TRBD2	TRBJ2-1	TGTGCCAGCAGTGAACTACTAGCGAATTACAATGAGCAGTTCTTC	CASSELLANYNEQFF
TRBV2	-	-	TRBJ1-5	TGTGCCAGCAGAGCAGGTCCGGCTCAGCCCCAGCATTTT	CASRAGPAQPQHF
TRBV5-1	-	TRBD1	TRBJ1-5	TGCGCCAGCAGCCCCCGGACAGGGGAGAATCAGCCCCAGCATTTT	CASSPRTGENQPQHF
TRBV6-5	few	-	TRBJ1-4	TGTGCCAGCAGTTCGGGGTGGGAAAATGAAAAACTGTTTTTT	CASSSGWENEKLFF
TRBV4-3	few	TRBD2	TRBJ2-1	TGCGCCAGCAGCCAAGATCCTGGTCTAGCGGGGGCCTACAATGAGCAGTTCTTC	CASSQDPGLAGAYNEQFF
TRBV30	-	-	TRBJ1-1	TGTGCCTGGAGTGTTAATTTGTCGGGTGAAGCTTTCTTT	CAWSVNLSGEAFF
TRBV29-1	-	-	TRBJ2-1	TGCAGCGTCCTAGAGGCGGGCAATGAGCAGTTCTTC	CSVLEAGNEQFF
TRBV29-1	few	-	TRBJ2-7	TGCAGCGTCCGACAGCCTGTTGGAAACGAGCAGTACTTC	CSVRQPVGNEQYF
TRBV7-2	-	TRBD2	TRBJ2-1	TGTGCCAGCAAACCAAGCGGGGGGGCCAATGAGCAGTTCTTC	CASKPSGGANEQFF
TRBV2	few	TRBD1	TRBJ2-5	TGTGCCAGCACCACTGACAGGGACCAAGAGACCCAGTACTTC	CASTTDRDQETQYF
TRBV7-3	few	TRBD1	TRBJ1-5	TGTGCCAGCAGCACTGGGACAGATCAGCCCCAGCATTTT	CASSTGTDQPQHF
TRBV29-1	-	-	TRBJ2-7	TGCAGCGTGGGGGGGCAGGCCTCCTACGAGCAGTACTTC	CSVGGQASYEQYF
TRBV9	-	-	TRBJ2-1	TGTGCCAGCAGCGTGAGCGGCTCCTACAATGAGCAGTTCTTC	CASSVSGSYNEQFF
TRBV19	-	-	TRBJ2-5	TGTGCCAGCCAAGGGCGGGAAGAGACCCAGTACTTC	CASQGREETQYF
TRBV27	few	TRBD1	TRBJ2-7	TGTGCCAGCAGTCCCCCCGGGGACAGGGGACCCTACGAGCAGTACTTC	CASSPPGDRGPYEQYF
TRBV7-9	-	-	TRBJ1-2	TGTGCCAGCAGCTTAGAGGCGGGACCCTATGGCTACACCTTC	CASSLEAGPYGYTF
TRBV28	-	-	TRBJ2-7	TGTGCCAGCAGTTTGGAGGCCTACGAGCAGTACTTC	CASSLEAYEQYF
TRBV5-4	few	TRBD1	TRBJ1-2	TGTGCCAGCAGCCCAGGACAGGGGGCTTACTATGGCTACACCTTC	CASSPGQGAYYGYTF
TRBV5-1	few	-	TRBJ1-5	TGCGCCAGCAGCCCGGACGGAGGGAATCAGCCCCAGCATTTT	CASSPDGGNQPQHF
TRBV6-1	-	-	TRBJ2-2	TGTGCCAGCAGTGGAGGGCCGGGCACCGGGGAGCTGTTTTTT	CASSGGPGTGELFF
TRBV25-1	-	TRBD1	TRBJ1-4	TGTGCCAGCGGAAGGACAGGGGTTGAAAAACTGTTTTTT	CASGRTGVEKLFF
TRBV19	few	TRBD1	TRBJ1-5	TGTGCCAGCAAGGACAGGTACAATCAGCCCCAGCATTTT	CASKDRYNQPQHF